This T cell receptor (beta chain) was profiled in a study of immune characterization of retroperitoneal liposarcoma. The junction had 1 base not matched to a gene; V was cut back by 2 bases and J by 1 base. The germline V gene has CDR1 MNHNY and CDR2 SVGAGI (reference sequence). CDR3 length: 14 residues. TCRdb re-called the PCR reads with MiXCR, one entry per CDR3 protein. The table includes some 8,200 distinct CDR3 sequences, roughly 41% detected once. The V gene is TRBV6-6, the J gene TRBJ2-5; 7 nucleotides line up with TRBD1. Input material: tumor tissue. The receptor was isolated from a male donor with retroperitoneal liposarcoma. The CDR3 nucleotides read TGTGCCAGCAGTTACAGGGGGCCCCAAGAGACCCAGTACTTC. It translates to CASSYRGPQETQYF.